This T cell receptor beta chain came from a study of cytomegalovirus exposure and HLA in healthy donors (dated by TCRdb to the late 2010s). Regarding the research as a whole: In an earlier analysis of approximately 640 of the donors, 276 Gb of sequence data and about 110 million unique TCR beta sequences from 150 million to 200 million T cells were reported. Typing coverage varied by locus: roughly 629-640 donors for A, B, C, DRB1 and DQB1; some 520 for DQA1; some 610 for DPA1; approximately 490 for DPB1. A later analysis re-analyzed previously published TCR beta repertoires from 650 to 800 donors and added high-resolution HLA genotyping to study TCR occurrence patterns. All discovery cohort repertoires had been generated using a single sequencing platform. In an earlier analysis of a few hundred of the donors, high-throughput TCR beta sequencing was used to judge whether each TCR beta V gene segment behaved as functional or pseudogenic. Rather than using new phenotypic data, the later analysis identified candidate immune exposures from TCR beta sequences and from how often those sequences occurred across donors. The study used immunosequencing to profile the T cell repertoires of approximately 630 subjects and linked those repertoires to cytomegalovirus serostatus. Because of strong linkage in the cohort, roughly 5 DR-DQ haplotypes were treated as single units for association and clustering. A later genetic analysis took genome-wide SNP genotypes for about 65% of the roughly 670 donors and used that subset as a discovery cohort. The study was designed to test whether signatures of past pathogen exposure could be identified by cataloging public T cell receptors. Among around 400 genotyped donors of the cohort, an average of approximately 220,000 unique TCR beta nucleotide sequences was sequenced per donor, of which about 18% were non-productive. Donor age, sex, ethnicity and CMV serostatus were collected together with the repertoire data. HLA typing included class I and class II loci at four-digit resolution. Besides the first cohort of under 700 subjects, a separate validation cohort made up of 120 or so different subjects was used. High-throughput TCR immunosequencing, statistical association of individual TCRs with disease status, and machine learning were combined to predict cytomegalovirus infection status. Of the approximately 370 genotyped donors, over 80% were placed in the genetic ancestry cluster associated with self-reported Caucasian donors. Roughly 300 gigabases of sequencing data and approximately 84 million unique TCR sequences were included in an early release covering roughly 600 HLA-typed donors. The full study reports these points: Cytomegalovirus status was reported to be diagnosed by the classifier with high specificity and sensitivity in both the original and validation cohorts. In a later genetic analysis, a missense DCLRE1C variant was associated with V-gene and J-gene trimming of TCR beta chains, and the association was replicated in an independent cohort. According to a later analysis, parvovirus B19, influenza, CMV and Epstein-Barr virus appeared linked to several top co-occurrence clusters. Correlated functional status among segregating V segments might be attributable to linkage disequilibrium, but an unknown experimental factor could not be ruled out. While some public TCRs were present in many individuals, most TCR sequences turned up only very rarely across donors. A further reported finding was that TCR beta sequences accurately predicted the HLA-A and HLA-B alleles for most subjects in the first cohort. The study listed 150 to 200 TCR beta chains as associated with cytomegalovirus. According to a later genetic analysis, donors in an Asian-associated ancestry cluster had fewer N-insertions in productive TCRs than the approximately 700-donor mean. A later analysis associated 15,000 to 20,000 TCR beta sequences with specific HLA alleles at a false discovery rate of 0.05. Compared with equally common non-associated chains, HLA-associated TCR beta chains in a later analysis were more clonally expanded and had lower generation probabilities. A later analysis found that TCR association rates varied across HLA loci, with DRB1 alleles showing the most associated TCRs and HLA-C alleles the fewest. Three of the identified cytomegalovirus-associated TCR beta chains were confirmed in vitro to be specific for cytomegalovirus antigens. The earlier analysis of about 600 of the donors excluded roughly 17 rarely observed V segments, including chromosome 9 orphons, because counts were too low. Because HLA typing was missing for some donors at each locus, association tests included only the typed subset. This cohort had only TCR beta chains sequenced, and the lack of alpha or paired-chain data limited which features could be detected. The sequencing pipeline was judged likely to have produced a cluster of highly shared sequence variants as a technical artifact. In an earlier analysis of some 540 of the donors, most TCR beta V segments appeared in productive rearrangements about 87% or about 30% of the time, broadly matching IMGT annotations. According to the authors, the approach could potentially be generalized to other disease states and immunological phenotypes. CMV serostatus was the only immune exposure information available for the cohort. A later analysis found that most CMV-associated TCR beta chains appeared HLA-restricted, with HLA associations seemingly driven largely by CMV exposure. Strong co-occurrence of HLA alleles, especially DR and DQ, made assigning TCR associations to individual alleles difficult. Roughly uniform sequencing depth across donors was assumed in presence/absence analyses, although this assumption may not hold.

Receptor amplification or capture employed the immunoSEQ multiplex PCR assay. For the multiplex PCR, a mixture combining 60 forward primers for TCR Vbeta segments and 13 reverse primers for TCR Jbeta segments was used. A multiplex PCR assay on genomic DNA amplified the CDR3 region of rearranged TCR beta genes. Amplified TCR beta libraries were sequenced as 87-base-pair reads on the Illumina HiSeq System. Under the source paper's analysis protocol: A later analysis tallied about 77 million unique TCR beta chains across the 640 or so repertoires, and some 10 million of those chains were shared by two or more donors. Raw reads were error-corrected and collapsed into unique sequences with a nearest-neighbor algorithm that merged closely related sequences to remove PCR and sequencing errors. CDR3 sequences were aligned to IMGT reference sequences to assign V, D and J gene segments. Each retained sequence needed at least a six-nucleotide match to both a V gene segment and a J gene segment. Rearrangements were called productive when the CDR3 lacked stop codons and stayed in frame with V and J; all others were non-productive. Following IMGT convention, CDR3 was defined as the stretch from the second conserved V-encoded cysteine to the conserved J-encoded phenylalanine. The earlier analysis of 587 of the donors excluded sequences that lacked an unambiguous match to a single V gene segment. An earlier analysis of under 750 of the donors called V segments functional above 56.7% productive rearrangements and segregating when the between-donor standard deviation exceeded 5%. To diagnose cytomegalovirus status from the catalog of TCR beta chain sequences, a statistical classification framework was built. V and J gene assignment, in a later analysis, came from comparing TCR nucleotide sequences with IMGT/GENE-DB human TR gene sequences. In a later analysis, CDR3 sequences and most-parsimonious VDJ recombination scenarios were assigned using the TCRdist pipeline. In a later analysis, each TCR beta chain was defined by its CDR3 amino acid sequence together with its V-gene family, and reads lacking a unique V-gene family were excluded. A later analysis removed 500 to 600 highly shared, low-generation-probability nucleotide sequences to deal with suspected cross-contamination and a sequencing artifact. In a later analysis, a clonal expansion index for each public chain was calculated from normalized within-repertoire ranks of inferred template counts. Generation probabilities in a later analysis came from a VDJ recombination model fitted to out-of-frame rearrangements, and those results were checked against IGoR. Hypergeometric tests were used in a later analysis to score TCR-TCR, TCR-HLA and TCR-CMV co-occurrence, with a repertoire-size bias correction applied to the TCR pairs. A later analysis estimated false discovery rates by permuting HLA or CMV assignments 20 times. A later analysis grouped co-occurring TCRs with DBSCAN, adding TCRdist sequence similarity when clustering within HLA-allele-positive subsets. For co-occurrence clustering, repertoires with fewer than 30,000 or more than 120,000 public chains were excluded, along with four to six repertoires with anomalous nucleotide sharing. Entries here come from immuneACCESS through TCRdb and include only in-frame sequences with V and J called. Some clones fail to appear in such tables; in the studies checked, an unresolved V gene covers under half of the shortfall, and the cause of the remainder is unknown. That table furnishes V, J and clone size, whereas the DNA furnished D and trimming. The table for this sample lists around 210,000 clones; roughly 77% of them were counted only once. The top ten constitute approximately 0.4% of the sample.

For this clone: This clone's antigen is unknown. No base quality information exists; no much larger clone differs at one position.

The cohort comprised more than 550 healthy bone marrow donors. Cohort members were all nominally healthy when sampled, although unrecorded immune exposures were likely present. The donor was CMV seropositive and belonged to the group of 250 to 350 seropositive cohort members. A peripheral blood sample was provided by each donor, and peripheral blood mononuclear cells were used for TCR beta sequencing. Genomic DNA was extracted from the blood cell samples with the Qiagen DNeasy Blood Extraction Kit. The sample taken for sequencing was PBMCs. This sequence was found in a male donor in good health and CMV-seropositive.

The CDR3 in this case is CAWSPWGQGNIQYF. In nucleotides, the sequence is TGTGCCTGGAGCCCGTGGGGCCAGGGAAACATTCAGTACTTC. The chain is encoded by TRBV30 joined to TRBJ2-4; the D gene is perhaps TRBD1, on 5 matching bases. The germline V gene (reference sequence) yields GTSNPN for CDR1 and SVGIG for CDR2. The junction shows trimming of 3 bases on V and 6 bases on J, plus 15 bases between the germline ends. There are 14 amino acids in the CDR3, from cysteine to phenylalanine inclusive. Here the CDR3 DNA is all that survives: 42 bases in frame from base 1.